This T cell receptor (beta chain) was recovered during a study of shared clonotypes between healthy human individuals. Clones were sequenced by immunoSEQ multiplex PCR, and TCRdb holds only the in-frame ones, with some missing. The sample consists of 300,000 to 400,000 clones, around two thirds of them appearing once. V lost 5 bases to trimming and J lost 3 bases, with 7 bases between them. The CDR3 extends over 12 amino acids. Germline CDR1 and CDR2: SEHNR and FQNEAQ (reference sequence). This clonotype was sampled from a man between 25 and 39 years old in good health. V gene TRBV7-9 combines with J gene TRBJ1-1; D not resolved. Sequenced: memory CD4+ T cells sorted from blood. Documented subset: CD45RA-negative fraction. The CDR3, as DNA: TGTGCCAGCAGCCAATCGGACACTGAAGCTTTCTTT. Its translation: CASSQSDTEAFF.